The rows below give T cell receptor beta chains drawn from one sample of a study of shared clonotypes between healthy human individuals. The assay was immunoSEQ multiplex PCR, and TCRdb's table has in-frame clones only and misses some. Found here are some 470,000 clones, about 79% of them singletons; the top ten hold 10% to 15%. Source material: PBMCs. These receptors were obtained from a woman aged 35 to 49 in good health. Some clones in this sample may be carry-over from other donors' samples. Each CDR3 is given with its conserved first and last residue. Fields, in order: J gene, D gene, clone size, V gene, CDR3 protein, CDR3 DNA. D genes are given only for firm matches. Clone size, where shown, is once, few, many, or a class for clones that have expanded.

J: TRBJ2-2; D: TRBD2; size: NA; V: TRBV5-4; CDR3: CASSRVTSGRGGELFF; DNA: TGTGCCAGCAGCCGAGTGACTAGCGGGAGGGGTGGGGAGCTGTTTTTT
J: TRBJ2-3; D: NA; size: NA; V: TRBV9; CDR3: CASSATRQGTDTQYF; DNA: TGTGCCAGCAGCGCTACCCGACAGGGCACAGATACGCAGTATTTT
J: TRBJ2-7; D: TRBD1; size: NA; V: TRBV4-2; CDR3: CASSLRDRDDEQYF; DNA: TGTGCCAGCAGCCTCCGGGACAGGGACGACGAGCAGTACTTC
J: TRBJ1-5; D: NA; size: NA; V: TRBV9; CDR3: CASSVGGSGSNQPQHF; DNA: TGTGCCAGCAGCGTAGGAGGTTCTGGTAGCAATCAGCCCCAGCATTTT
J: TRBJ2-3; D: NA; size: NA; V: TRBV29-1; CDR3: CSVARDLKTDTQYF; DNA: TGCAGCGTTGCACGCGACCTTAAGACAGATACGCAGTATTTT
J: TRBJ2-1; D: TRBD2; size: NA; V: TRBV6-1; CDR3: CASSGRISEQFF; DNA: TGTGCCAGCAGCGGGAGGATAAGTGAGCAGTTCTTC
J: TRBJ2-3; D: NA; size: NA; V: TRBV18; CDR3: CASSPTASTDTQYF; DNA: TGTGCCAGCTCACCAACGGCTAGCACAGATACGCAGTATTTT
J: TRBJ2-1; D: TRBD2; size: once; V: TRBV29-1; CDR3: CSVEDGITGLAGRGNEQFF; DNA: TGCAGCGTTGAAGATGGAATTACCGGACTAGCGGGACGGGGGAATGAGCAGTTCTTC
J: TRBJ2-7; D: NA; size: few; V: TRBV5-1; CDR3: CASSLAGAYEQHF; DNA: TGCGCCAGCAGCTTAGCAGGGGCCTACGAGCAGCACTTC
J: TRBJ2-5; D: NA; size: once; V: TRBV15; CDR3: CATSREAGRGETQYF; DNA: TGTGCCACCAGCAGAGAGGCAGGGCGGGGAGAGACCCAGTACTTC
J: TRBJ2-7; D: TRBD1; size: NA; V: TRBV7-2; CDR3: CASSLVGQGAAEQYF; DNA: TGTGCCAGCAGCTTAGTAGGACAGGGGGCCGCCGAGCAGTACTTC
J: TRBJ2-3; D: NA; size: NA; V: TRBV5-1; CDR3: CASSPDRTQYF; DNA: TGCGCCAGCAGCCCGGATAGGACGCAGTATTTT
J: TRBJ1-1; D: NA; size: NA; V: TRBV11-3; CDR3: CASSPRWGTEAFF; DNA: TGTGCCAGCAGCCCTCGCTGGGGAACTGAAGCTTTCTTT
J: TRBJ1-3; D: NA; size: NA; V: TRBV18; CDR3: CASSDDRTGNTIYF; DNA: TGTGCCAGCTCCGACGACAGGACTGGAAACACCATATATTTT
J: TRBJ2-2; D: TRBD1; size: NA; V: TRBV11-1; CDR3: CASSLGTGDTGELFF; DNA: TGTGCCAGCAGCTTAGGGACAGGGGACACCGGGGAGCTGTTTTTT
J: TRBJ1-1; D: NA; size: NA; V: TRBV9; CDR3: CASSVGADMNTEAFF; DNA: TGTGCCAGCAGCGTAGGGGCGGATATGAACACTGAAGCTTTCTTT
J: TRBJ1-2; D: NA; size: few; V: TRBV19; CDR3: CASTRGTGYTF; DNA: TGTGCCAGTACTCGTGGGACCGGCTACACCTTC
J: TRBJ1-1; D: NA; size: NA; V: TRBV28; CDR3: CASRLSGTEAFF; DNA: TGTGCCAGCAGACTATCCGGCACTGAAGCTTTCTTT
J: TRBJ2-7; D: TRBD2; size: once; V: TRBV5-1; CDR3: CASSESAGAPYEQYF; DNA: TGCGCCAGCAGCGAGTCGGCGGGAGCCCCCTACGAGCAGTACTTC
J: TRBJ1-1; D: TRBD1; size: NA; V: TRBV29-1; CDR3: CSVGTGTEAFF; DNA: TGCAGCGTTGGGACAGGCACTGAAGCTTTCTTT
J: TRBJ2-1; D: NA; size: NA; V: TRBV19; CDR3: CASSIPNRDEQFF; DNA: TGTGCCAGTAGTATCCCTAACAGGGACGAGCAGTTCTTC
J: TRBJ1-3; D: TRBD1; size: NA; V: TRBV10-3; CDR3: CAIRGTAGNTIYF; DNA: TGTGCCATCAGGGGGACAGCTGGAAACACCATATATTTT
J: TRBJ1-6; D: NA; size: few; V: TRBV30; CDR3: CAWEGLRGDSPLHF; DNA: TGTGCCTGGGAGGGACTGCGAGGTGATTCACCCCTCCACTTT
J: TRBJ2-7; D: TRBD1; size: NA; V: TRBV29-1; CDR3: CSVVPAGTGDYEQYF; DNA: TGCAGCGTTGTCCCCGCCGGGACAGGGGACTACGAGCAGTACTTC
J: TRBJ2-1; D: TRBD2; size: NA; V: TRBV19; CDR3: CASSLLAGYNEQFF; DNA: TGTGCCAGTAGCTTACTAGCGGGGTACAATGAGCAGTTCTTC
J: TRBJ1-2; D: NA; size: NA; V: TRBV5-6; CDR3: CASSLGTGDYNYGYTF; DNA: TGTGCCAGCAGCTTGGGGACCGGGGACTATAACTATGGCTACACCTTC
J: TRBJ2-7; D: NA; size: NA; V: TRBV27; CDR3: CASSLGGRIGYEQYF; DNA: TGTGCCAGCAGTTTAGGAGGCAGGATAGGCTACGAGCAGTACTTC
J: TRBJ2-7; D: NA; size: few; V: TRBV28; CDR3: CASSPLYEQYF; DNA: TGTGCCAGCAGTCCCCTCTACGAGCAGTACTTC
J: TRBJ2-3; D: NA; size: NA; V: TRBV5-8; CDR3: CASSLGTADTQYF; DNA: TGTGCCAGCAGCTTGGGGACAGCAGATACGCAGTATTTT
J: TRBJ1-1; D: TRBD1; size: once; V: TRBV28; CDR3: CASFQGGVTEAFF; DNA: TGTGCCAGCTTTCAGGGGGGGGTCACTGAAGCTTTCTTT
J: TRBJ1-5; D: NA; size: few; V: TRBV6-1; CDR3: CASSPLNQPQHF; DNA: TGTGCCAGCAGCCCCTTGAATCAGCCCCAGCATTTT
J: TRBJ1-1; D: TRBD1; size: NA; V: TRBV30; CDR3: CAWSLTNRGRNTEAFF; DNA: TGTGCCTGGAGTCTAACAAACAGGGGCAGGAACACTGAAGCTTTCTTT
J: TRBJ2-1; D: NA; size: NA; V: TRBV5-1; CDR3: CASSRLVNEQFF; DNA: TGCGCCAGCAGCAGACTAGTGAATGAGCAGTTCTTC
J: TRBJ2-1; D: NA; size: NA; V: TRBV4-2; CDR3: CASSPRGQSSYNEQFF; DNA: TGTGCCAGCAGCCCGCGCGGGCAAAGCTCCTACAATGAGCAGTTCTTC
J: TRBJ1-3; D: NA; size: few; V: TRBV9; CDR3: CASSRTVQPGNTIYF; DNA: TGTGCCAGCAGCCGGACAGTTCAGCCTGGAAACACCATATATTTT
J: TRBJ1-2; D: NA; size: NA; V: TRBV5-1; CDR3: CASSDEPEAMRYTF; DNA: TGCGCCAGCAGCGATGAGCCTGAGGCTATGCGGTACACCTTC
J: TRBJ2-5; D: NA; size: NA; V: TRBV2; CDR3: CASGEALGLETQYF; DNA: TGTGCCAGCGGAGAGGCCCTGGGTTTGGAGACCCAGTACTTC
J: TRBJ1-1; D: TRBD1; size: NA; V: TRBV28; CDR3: CAVGTDLMNTEAFF; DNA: TGTGCCGTCGGGACAGACCTTATGAACACTGAAGCTTTCTTT
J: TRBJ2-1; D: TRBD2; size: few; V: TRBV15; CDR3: CATSTSGSGHNEQFF; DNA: TGTGCCACCAGCACCAGCGGGAGTGGGCACAATGAGCAGTTCTTC
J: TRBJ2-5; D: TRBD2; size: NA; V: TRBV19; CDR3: CASSLRTSGRGGETQYF; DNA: TGTGCCAGTAGTCTCCGGACTAGCGGGAGAGGGGGGGAGACCCAGTACTTC
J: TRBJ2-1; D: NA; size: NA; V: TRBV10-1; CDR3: CASIYQPYNEQFF; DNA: TGCGCCAGCATTTACCAGCCCTACAATGAGCAGTTCTTC
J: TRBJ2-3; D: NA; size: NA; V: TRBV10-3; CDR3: CAISPGFGTDTQYF; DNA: TGTGCCATTTCACCGGGTTTTGGCACAGATACGCAGTATTTT
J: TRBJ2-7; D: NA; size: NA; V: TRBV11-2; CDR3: CASSLAMQGEQYF; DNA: TGTGCCAGCAGCTTAGCGATGCAGGGCGAGCAGTACTTC
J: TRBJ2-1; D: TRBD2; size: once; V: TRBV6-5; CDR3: CASRAGREQFF; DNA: TGTGCCAGCAGAGCGGGGCGTGAGCAGTTCTTC
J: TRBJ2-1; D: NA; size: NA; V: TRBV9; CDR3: CASSVWEDTAYNEQFF; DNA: TGTGCCAGCAGCGTATGGGAGGACACCGCCTACAATGAGCAGTTCTTC
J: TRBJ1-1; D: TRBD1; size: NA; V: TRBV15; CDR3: CATSRGGTVEAFF; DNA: TGTGCCACCAGCAGAGGGGGGACAGTTGAAGCTTTCTTT
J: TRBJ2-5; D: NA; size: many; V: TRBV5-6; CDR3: CASSPGLAQPQETQYF; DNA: TGTGCCAGCAGCCCGGGCCTAGCTCAGCCCCAAGAGACCCAGTACTTC
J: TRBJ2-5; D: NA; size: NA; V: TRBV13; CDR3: CASSRRGGQETQYF; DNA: TGTGCCAGCAGCCGCCGAGGGGGCCAAGAGACCCAGTACTTC